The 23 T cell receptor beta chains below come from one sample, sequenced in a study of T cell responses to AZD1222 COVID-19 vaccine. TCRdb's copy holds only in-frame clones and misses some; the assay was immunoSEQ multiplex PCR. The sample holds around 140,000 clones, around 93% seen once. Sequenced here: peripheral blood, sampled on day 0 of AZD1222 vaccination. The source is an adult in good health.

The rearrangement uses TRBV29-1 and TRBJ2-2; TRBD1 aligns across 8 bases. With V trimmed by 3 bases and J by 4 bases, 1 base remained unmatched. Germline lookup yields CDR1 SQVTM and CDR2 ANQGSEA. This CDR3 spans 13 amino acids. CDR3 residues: CSVDDRGTGELFF. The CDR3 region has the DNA TGCAGCGTTGACGACAGGGGCACCGGGGAGCTGTTTTTT.

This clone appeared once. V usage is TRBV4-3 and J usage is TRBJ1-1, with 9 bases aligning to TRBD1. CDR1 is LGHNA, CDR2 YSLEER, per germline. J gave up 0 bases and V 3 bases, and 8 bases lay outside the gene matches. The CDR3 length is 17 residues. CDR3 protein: CASSHIRTGDMNTEAFF. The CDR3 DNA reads TGCGCCAGCAGCCATATACGGACAGGGGATATGAACACTGAAGCTTTCTTT.

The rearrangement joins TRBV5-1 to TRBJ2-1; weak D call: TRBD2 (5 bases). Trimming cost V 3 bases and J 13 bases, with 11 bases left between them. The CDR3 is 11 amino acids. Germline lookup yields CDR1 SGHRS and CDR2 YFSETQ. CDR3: CASSSTSDQFF. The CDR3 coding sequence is TGCGCCAGCAGCTCAACTAGTGACCAGTTCTTC.

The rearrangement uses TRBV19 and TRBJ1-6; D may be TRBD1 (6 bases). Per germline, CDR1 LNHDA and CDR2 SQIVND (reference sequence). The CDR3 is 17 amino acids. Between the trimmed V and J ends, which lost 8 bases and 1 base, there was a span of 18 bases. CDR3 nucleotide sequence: TGTGCCAGTCGACCCGGACAGTTGAGGTCCTATAATTCACCCCTCCACTTT. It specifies CASRPGQLRSYNSPLHF. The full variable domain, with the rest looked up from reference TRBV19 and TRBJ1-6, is DGGITQSPKYLFRKEGQNVTLSCEQNLNHDAMYWYRQDPGQGLRLIYYSQIVNDFQKGDIAEGYSVSREKKESFPLTVTSAQKNPTAFYLCASRPGQLRSYNSPLHFGNGTRLTVT.

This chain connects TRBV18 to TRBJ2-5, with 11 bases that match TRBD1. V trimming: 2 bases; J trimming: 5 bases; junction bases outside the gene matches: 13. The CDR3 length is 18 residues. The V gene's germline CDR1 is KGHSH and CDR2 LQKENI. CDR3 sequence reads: CASSPLSRLDRGPETQYF. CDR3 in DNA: TGTGCCAGCTCACCATTGTCCCGGTTGGACAGGGGGCCGGAGACCCAGTACTTC.

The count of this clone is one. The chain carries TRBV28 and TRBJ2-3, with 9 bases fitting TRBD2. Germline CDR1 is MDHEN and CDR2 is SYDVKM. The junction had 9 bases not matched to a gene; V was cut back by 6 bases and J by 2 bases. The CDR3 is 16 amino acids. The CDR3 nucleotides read TGTGCCAGCAGCCTAAGCGGGGGGCCCAACACAGATACGCAGTATTTT. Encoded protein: CASSLSGGPNTDTQYF.

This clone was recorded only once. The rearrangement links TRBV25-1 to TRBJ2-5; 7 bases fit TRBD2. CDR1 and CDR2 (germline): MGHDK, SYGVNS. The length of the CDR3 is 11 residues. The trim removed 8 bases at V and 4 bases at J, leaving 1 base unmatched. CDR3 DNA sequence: TGTGCCAGCTCGGGAGGAGAGACCCAGTACTTC. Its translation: CASSGGETQYF.

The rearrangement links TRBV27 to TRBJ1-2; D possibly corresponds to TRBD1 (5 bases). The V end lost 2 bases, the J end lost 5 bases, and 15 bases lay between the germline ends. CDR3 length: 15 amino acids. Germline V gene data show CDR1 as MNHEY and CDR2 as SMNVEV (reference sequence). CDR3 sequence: CASSLIGREEYGYTF. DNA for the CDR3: TGTGCCAGCAGTTTAATTGGCAGGGAAGAATATGGCTACACCTTC.

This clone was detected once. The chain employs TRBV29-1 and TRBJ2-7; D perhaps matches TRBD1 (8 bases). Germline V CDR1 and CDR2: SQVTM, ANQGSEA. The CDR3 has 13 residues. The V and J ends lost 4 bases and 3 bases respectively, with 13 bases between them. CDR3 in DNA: TGCAGCGTTGGGGGGGGGACAGGCTACGAGCAGTACTTC. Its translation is CSVGGGTGYEQYF.

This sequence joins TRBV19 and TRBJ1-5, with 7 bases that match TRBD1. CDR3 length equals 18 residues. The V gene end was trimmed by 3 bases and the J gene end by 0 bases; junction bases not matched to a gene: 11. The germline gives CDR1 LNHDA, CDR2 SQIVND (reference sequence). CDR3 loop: CASSIGRQGAYSNQPQHF. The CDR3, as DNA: TGTGCCAGTAGTATTGGGAGACAGGGAGCATATAGCAATCAGCCCCAGCATTTT.

CDR3 coding DNA: TGCGCCAGCAGCTTGGATGGGGACAGGGGGCGCCGGGAGCAGTACTTC. Amino acid sequence: CASSLDGDRGRREQYF. V and J are TRBV5-1 and TRBJ2-7; 12 positions agree with TRBD1. Trimming removed 0 bases from V and 7 bases from J; junction bases left unmatched: 8. The CDR3 sequence is 16 residues long. The V gene's germline CDR1 is SGHRS and CDR2 YFSETQ.

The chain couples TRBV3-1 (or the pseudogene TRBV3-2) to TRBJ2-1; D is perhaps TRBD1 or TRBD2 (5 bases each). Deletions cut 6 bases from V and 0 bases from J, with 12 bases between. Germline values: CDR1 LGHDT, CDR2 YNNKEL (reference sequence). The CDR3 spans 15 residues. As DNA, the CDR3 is TGTGCCAGCAGGGTGGGGGTGAGCTCCTACAATGAGCAGTTCTTC. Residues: CASRVGVSSYNEQFF.

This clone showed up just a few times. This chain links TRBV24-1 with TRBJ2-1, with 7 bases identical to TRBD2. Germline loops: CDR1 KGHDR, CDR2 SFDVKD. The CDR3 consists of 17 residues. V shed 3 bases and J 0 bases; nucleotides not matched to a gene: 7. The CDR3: CATSDPSSGSSYNEQFF. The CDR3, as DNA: TGTGCCACCAGTGATCCGTCTAGCGGAAGCTCCTACAATGAGCAGTTCTTC.

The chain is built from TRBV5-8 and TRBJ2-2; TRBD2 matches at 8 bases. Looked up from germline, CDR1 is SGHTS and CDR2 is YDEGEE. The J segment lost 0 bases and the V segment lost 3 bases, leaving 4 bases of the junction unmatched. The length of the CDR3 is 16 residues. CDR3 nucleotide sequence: TGTGCCAGCAGCTGGCTTAGCGGGGCGAACACCGGGGAGCTGTTTTTT. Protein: CASSWLSGANTGELFF.

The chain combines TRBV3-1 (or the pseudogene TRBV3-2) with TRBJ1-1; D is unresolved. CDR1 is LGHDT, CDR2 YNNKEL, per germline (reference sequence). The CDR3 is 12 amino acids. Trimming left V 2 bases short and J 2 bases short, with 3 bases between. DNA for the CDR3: TGTGCCAGCAGCCAACAAAACACTGAAGCTTTCTTT. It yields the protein CASSQQNTEAFF.

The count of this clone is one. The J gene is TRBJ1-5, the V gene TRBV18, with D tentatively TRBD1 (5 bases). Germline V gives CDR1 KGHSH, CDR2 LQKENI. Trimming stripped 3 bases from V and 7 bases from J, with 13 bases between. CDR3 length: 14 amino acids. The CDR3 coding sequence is TGTGCCAGCTCACCGTCCAGGGAAGGGCAGCCCCAGCATTTT. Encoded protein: CASSPSREGQPQHF.

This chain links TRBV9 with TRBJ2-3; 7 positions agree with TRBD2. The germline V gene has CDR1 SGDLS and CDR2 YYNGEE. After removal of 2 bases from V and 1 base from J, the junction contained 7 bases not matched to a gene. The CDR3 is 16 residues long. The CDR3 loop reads CASSVQGRAGTDTQYF. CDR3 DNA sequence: TGTGCCAGCAGCGTCCAAGGGAGGGCCGGCACAGATACGCAGTATTTT. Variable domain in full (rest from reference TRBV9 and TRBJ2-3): DSGVTQTPKHLITATGQRVTLRCSPRSGDLSVYWYQQSLDQGLQFLIQYYNGEERAKGNILERFSAQQFPDLHSELNLSSLELGDSALYFCASSVQGRAGTDTQYFGPGTRLTVL.

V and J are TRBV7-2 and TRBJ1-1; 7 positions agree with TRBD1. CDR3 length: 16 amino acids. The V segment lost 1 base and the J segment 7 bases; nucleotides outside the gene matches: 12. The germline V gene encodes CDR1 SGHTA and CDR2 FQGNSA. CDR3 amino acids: CASSLEGNRDRLEAFF. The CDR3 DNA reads TGTGCCAGCAGCTTAGAGGGAAACCGGGACAGACTTGAAGCTTTCTTT.

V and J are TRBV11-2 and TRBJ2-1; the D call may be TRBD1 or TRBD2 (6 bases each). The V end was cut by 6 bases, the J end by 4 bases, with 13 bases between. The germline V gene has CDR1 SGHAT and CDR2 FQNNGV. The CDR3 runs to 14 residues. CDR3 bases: TGTGCCAGCAGTGGGGGCGGGGCATACAATGAGCAGTTCTTC. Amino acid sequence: CASSGGGAYNEQFF.

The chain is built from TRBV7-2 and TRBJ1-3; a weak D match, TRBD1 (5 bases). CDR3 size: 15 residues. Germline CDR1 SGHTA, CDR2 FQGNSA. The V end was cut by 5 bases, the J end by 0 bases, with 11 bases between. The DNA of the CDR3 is TGTGCCAGCAGCCCCCAGGGCGACTCTGGAAACACCATATATTTT. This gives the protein CASSPQGDSGNTIYF.

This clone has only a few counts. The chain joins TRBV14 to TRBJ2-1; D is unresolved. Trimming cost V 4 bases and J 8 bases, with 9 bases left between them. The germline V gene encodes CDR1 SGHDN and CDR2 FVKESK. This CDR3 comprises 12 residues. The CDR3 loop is CASSLYSDEQFF. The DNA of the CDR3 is TGTGCCAGCAGCCTCTACTCCGATGAGCAGTTCTTC.

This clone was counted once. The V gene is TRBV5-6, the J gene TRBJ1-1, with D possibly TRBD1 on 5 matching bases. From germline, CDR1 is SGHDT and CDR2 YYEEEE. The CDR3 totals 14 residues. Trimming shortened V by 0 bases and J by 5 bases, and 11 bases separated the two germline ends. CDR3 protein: CASSLGARTTEAFF. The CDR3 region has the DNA TGTGCCAGCAGCTTGGGGGCCCGGACAACTGAAGCTTTCTTT.

In DNA, the CDR3 is TGTGCCACCTTACGACAGGGCCCCCGCACCATATATTTT. Its translation is CATLRQGPRTIYF. This chain links TRBV6-5 with TRBJ1-3; 7 bases are shared with TRBD1. The CDR3 runs to 13 residues. J was trimmed by 9 bases and V by 10 bases; bases with no gene match: 12. Germline V CDR1 and CDR2: MNHEY, SVGAGI.